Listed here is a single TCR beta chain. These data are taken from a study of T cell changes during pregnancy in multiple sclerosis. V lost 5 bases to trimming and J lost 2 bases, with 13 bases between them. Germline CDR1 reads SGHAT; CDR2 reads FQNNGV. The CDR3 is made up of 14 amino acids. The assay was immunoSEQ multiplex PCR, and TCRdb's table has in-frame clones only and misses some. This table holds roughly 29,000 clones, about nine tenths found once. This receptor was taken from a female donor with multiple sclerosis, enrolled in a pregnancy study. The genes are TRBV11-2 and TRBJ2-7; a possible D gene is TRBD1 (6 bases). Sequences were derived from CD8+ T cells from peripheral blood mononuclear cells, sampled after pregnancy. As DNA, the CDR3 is TGTGCCAGCAGCCCCTTTTCAGGGGCCTACGAGCAGTACTTC. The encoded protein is CASSPFSGAYEQYF. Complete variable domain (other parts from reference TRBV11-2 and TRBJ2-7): EAGVAQSPRYKIIEKRQSVAFWCNPISGHATLYWYQQILGQGPKLLIQFQNNGVVDDSQLPKDRFSAERLKGVDSTLKIQPAKLEDSAVYLCASSPFSGAYEQYFGPGTRLTVT.